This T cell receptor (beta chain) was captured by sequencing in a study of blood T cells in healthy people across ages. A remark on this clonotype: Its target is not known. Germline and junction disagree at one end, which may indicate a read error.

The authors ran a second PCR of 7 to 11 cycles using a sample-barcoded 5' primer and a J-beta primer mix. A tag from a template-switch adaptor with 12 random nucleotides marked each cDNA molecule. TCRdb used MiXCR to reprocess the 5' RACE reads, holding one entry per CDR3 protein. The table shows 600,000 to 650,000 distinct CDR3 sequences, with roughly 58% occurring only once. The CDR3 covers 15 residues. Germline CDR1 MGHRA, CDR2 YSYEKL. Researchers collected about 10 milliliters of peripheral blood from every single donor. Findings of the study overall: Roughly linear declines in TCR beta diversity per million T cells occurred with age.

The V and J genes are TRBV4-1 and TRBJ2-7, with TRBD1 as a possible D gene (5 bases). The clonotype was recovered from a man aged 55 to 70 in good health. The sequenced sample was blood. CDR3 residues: CAGSQEQGRPYEQYF. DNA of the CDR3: TGCGCCGGCAGCCAAGAGCAGGGTAGACCCTACGAGCAGTACTTC.